This T cell receptor beta chain was documented in a study of blood T cells in healthy people across ages (dated by TCRdb to 2014 to 2015). For the wider study: In model experiments, template switching captured about one uniquely barcoded TCR beta cDNA molecule for every two T cells. To track age-related changes in TCR beta repertoire diversity, the study relied on deep sequencing normalized with unique cDNA molecular identifiers. The donors were divided into four age groups: young (average approximately 17 years), middle-aged (approximately 39), aged (around 59) and long-lived (about 90). The study analyzed two additional independent replicas of 1 million unique cDNA reads from the same blood draw for two donors, one aged 18 to 30 and one aged 80 or older. General study outcomes and caveats: The CMV infection status of donors was not known, potentially confounding age-related changes in expanded clonotypes. Bulk unsorted PBMC profiling prevented conclusive comparison of naive and antigen-experienced compartments. A strong correlation was found between observed TCR beta diversity and the percentage of naive T cells measured by flow cytometry. The long-lived group showed more naive CD4+ T cells, fewer expanded clones and increased TCR diversity than the aged group, suggesting age selection. Estimates of total diversity based on one million sequenced T cells were regarded as lower bounds and as underestimates. Observed TCR beta diversity per million T cells fell roughly linearly with age, and a significant reduction was already apparent by age around 40.

Libraries came from 5' RACE. The instrument given in TCRdb is Illumina HiSeq 2500. A second PCR of roughly 7 to 11 cycles was performed with a sample-barcoded 5' primer and a J-beta primer mix. A unique molecular identifier was introduced onto each TCR beta cDNA molecule by a template-switch 5' adaptor carrying 12 random nucleotides. At least 3 million CDR3-containing paired-end reads were obtained from each sample. All of the RNA was converted into first-strand cDNA using the Mint cDNA synthesis kit, with a TRBC-specific oligonucleotide serving as the primer. Following uracil-DNA glycosylase treatment, a first 18-cycle PCR with universal primers M1SS and BC2_uni_R was performed on all cDNA. From the authors' description of their analysis: For normalization, 1 million high-quality reads, each with a distinct molecular identifier, were randomly selected from each sample. Reads sharing molecular identifiers were discarded rather than binned into consensus sequences. CDR3 identification, clonotype clustering and error correction used MiTCR with a Q25 quality threshold and the strictest error-elimination algorithm. A nonparametric unseen species model with Euler transformation was used to estimate a lower bound on total TCR beta diversity. TCRdb cleaned the public reads at Q25 with fastp, built clones with MiXCR and kept in-frame beta chains. Entries that share a CDR3 protein sequence are merged under the most common genes and DNA. Here the V and J calls rest on TCRdb's processing, not on the authors' analysis. The table for this sample lists hundreds of thousands of distinct CDR3 sequences; roughly a quarter of them were counted only once. 3.6% of the sample is held by the ten biggest clonotypes.

Systemically healthy Caucasian individuals from Russia, around 39 in total and aged about 6 to 95 years, were included as donors. Each donor gave ten milliliters of peripheral blood, collected into EDTA-treated Vacutainer tubes. Ficoll-Paque density-gradient centrifugation was used to isolate PBMCs, with at least 7 million per sample. Total RNA, at least 6 micrograms per sample, was extracted from PBMCs with Trizol reagent. For every donor, an aliquot of PBMCs went through flow cytometry to measure the percentages of naive CD45RAhigh/CD27high T cells. As to this clonotype: The target of this receptor is not known. Per-base qualities were not stored, and no clone one base away is much larger.

The sample also formed part of further work on T cells of mothers and their children. The second study reports: Donors were nine systemically healthy Caucasian individuals: three mothers and their six children. cDNA synthesis used all of the extracted RNA, with around 1.5 ug of RNA in each 15 ul reaction. In the second PCR, the M1S primer added sample barcodes and 2-4 random nucleotides. Over 9.5 million TCR beta CDR3 reads came from each mother, compared with 3.3 million or so reads from each child. Thymic selection shapes the output of TCR recombination in a similar way in related and unrelated pairs, and inherited differences have a minor effect. Normalized repertoire overlap was always found to be slightly, but never significantly, higher in related mother-child pairs than in unrelated mother-child pairs. No persistent microchimeric T cell clones were detected, at a sensitivity of approximately 110 clones per million clonotypes. To look for features that set related mother-child pairs apart from unrelated individuals, the researchers ran deep NGS to compare the TCR beta repertoires of mothers and children. The mean age was roughly 36 +/- 4 years for the mothers and approximately 11 +/- 4 years for the children. Libraries were sequenced on Illumina HiSeq 2000 with 100+100 nt paired-end reads after adapter ligation with NEBNext reagents. To prevent cross-contamination, the mother and child libraries were prepared a month apart and were sequenced in separate runs. For each donor, somewhere between roughly 450,000 and 2,000,000 distinct TCR beta clonotypes were identified. Naive TCR beta clonotypes were estimated from low-frequency clonotypes matched to each donor's FACS-determined naive share, without sorting.

The sample consisted of blood. The sequence came from a boy aged 2 to 9 in good health.

The DNA sequence is TGTGCCAGCAGCTTACCCGTAACTCTGAAGACTAGCGGGACCTACGAGCAGTACTTC. It is translated as CASSLPVTLKTSGTYEQYF. The chain is encoded by TRBV5-5 joined to TRBJ2-5, and TRBD2 matches 11 of the central bases. The DNA end favors TRBJ2-7, so the J call may be wrong. The cysteine opens and the phenylalanine closes a CDR3 of 19 amino acids. CDR3 DNA only is kept here, 57 bases in frame from base 1. CDR1 and CDR2 were assigned from the germline V gene (reference sequence) as SGHKS and YYEKEE.